This T cell receptor beta chain was identified during a study of shared T cell receptors in the human thymus. TCRdb's table, derived via immunoSEQ multiplex PCR, lists solely in-frame clones and lacks some. There are hundreds of thousands of clones in the sample; roughly 88% occur only once, and 0.0095% to 0.013% lies in the top ten. V lost 3 bases, J lost 0 bases, and 9 bases lay in between. This CDR3 comprises 14 residues. The germline gives CDR1 SGHAT, CDR2 FQNNGV. A further study also used this sample, focusing on human thymus T cells.

The receptor comes from a boy in the first two years of life with a congenital heart defect. The sample comprised thymocytes. This chain links TRBV11-2 with TRBJ2-7; possible D gene TRBD2, 5 bases. The CDR3 DNA reads TGTGCCAGCAGCTTCCGCGGGTACTCCTACGAGCAGTACTTC. Its protein is CASSFRGYSYEQYF.